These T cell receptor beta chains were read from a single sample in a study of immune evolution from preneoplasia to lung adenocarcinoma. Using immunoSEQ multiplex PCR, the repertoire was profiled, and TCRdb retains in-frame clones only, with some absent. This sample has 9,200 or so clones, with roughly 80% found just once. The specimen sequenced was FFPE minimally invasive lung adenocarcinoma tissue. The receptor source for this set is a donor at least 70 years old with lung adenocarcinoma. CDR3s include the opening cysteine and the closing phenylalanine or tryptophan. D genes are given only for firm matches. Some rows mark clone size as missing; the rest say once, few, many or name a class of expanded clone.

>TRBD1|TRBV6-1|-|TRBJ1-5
TGTGCCAGCAGTCCACAGGGGCCTCAGCCCCAGCATTTT
CASSPQGPQPQHF
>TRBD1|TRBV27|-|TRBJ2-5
TGTGCCAGCAGTTTATCCGGGACAGGGGGCGAGACCCAGTACTTC
CASSLSGTGGETQYF
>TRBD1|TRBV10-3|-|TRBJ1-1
TGTGCCATCAGTGAGAGGGGGCGTGACACTGAAGCTTTCTTT
CAISERGRDTEAFF
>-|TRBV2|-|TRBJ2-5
TGTGCCAGCAGTGAACTAAGTGGCGGGCGGGCAGGGACCCAGTACTTC
CASSELSGGRAGTQYF
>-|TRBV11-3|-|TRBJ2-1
TGTGCCAGCAGCTTAGGCGGCGGCTCCTACAATGAGCAGTTCTTC
CASSLGGGSYNEQFF
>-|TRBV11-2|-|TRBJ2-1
TGTGCCAGCACCTCGGCTAATGAGCAGTTCTTC
CASTSANEQFF
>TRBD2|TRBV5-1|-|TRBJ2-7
TGCGCCAGCAGCTATGGGACTAGCGGGACTATTTCCTACGAGCAGTACTTC
CASSYGTSGTISYEQYF
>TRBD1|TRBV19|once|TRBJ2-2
TGTGCCAGTAGTAAGACAGGGTTTAATACCGGGGAGCTGTTTTTT
CASSKTGFNTGELFF
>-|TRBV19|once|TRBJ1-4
TGTGCCAGTAGTAGTGGGGACGCAACTAATGAAAAACTGTTTTTT
CASSSGDATNEKLFF
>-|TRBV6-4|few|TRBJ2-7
TGTGCCAGCAGTGACTCCCCCCCGGACGGGCTCGAGCAGTACTTC
CASSDSPPDGLEQYF
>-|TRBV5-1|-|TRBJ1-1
TGCGCCAGCAGCTCGCTCCGGAACACTGAAGCTTTCTTT
CASSSLRNTEAFF
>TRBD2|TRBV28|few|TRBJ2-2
TGTGCCAGCTCGGGCGGGAGTCGGACCGGGGAGCTGTTTTTT
CASSGGSRTGELFF
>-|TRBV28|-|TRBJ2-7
TGTGCCAGCAGTTCTTCCCGGGCGGAGTACTTC
CASSSSRAEYF
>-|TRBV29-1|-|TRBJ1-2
TGCAGCGTCGATATACAGGGCGGGCTTGGCTACACCTTC
CSVDIQGGLGYTF
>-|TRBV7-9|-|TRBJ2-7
TGTGCCAGCAGCTTAGACGTGCTCGGTGCCTCCTACGAGCAGTACTTC
CASSLDVLGASYEQYF
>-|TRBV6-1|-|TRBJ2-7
TGTGCCAGCAGCGCTCAGGGGCCCCCTTCCGAGCAGTACTTC
CASSAQGPPSEQYF
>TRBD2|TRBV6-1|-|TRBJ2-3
TGTGCCAGCAAAGTAGCGGGAATCACAGATACGCAGTATTTT
CASKVAGITDTQYF
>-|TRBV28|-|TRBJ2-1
TGTGCCAGCAGCTCGGCCCCGCCCGACCCCAATGAGCAGTTCTTC
CASSSAPPDPNEQFF
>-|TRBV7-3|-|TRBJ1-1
TGTGCCAGCAGCTTAACAGCCCTGGGTTCTGGGTTTTTCTTT
CASSLTALGSGFFF
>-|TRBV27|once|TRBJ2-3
TGTGCCAGCAGTTTATTTCGGGGGTCCAGGACAGATACGCAGTATTTT
CASSLFRGSRTDTQYF
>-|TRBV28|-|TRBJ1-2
TGTGCCAGCAGTCCCCGCCAGGAGCGCTATGGCTACACCTTC
CASSPRQERYGYTF
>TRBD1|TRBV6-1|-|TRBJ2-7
TGTGCCAGCAGCCCTACAGGGGGTAGCTCCTACGAGCAGTACTTC
CASSPTGGSSYEQYF
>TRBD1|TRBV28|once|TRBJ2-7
TGTGCCAGCAGTTTAGAGGACAGGAAGACCTACGAGCAGTACTTC
CASSLEDRKTYEQYF
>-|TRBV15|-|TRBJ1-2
TGTGCCACCAGCAGAGCGGGTTCGGGACCCCTTTCTTCCTATGGCTACACCTTC
CATSRAGSGPLSSYGYTF
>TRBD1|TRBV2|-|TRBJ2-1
TGTGCCAGCAGTCACTCGACAGGGGACGGTGAGCAGTTCTTC
CASSHSTGDGEQFF
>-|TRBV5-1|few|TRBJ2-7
TGCGCCAGCAGCTTGGAACCGGGAGTGGGAGAGCAGTACTTC
CASSLEPGVGEQYF
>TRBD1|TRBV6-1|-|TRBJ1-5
TGTGCCAGCAGTGCCGGGACAGGGGGAAGTCAGCCCCAGCATTTT
CASSAGTGGSQPQHF
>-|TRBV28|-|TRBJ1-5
TGTGCCAGCAGCTTAGGAGGGTCCGTTGGGGATCAGCCCCAGCATTTT
CASSLGGSVGDQPQHF
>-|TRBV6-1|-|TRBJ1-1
TGTGCCAGCAAATACCAGAGCACTGAAGCTTTCTTT
CASKYQSTEAFF
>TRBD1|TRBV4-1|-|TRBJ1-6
TGCGCCAGCAGCCAACCGGGACAGGGACGTTCACCCCTCCACTTT
CASSQPGQGRSPLHF
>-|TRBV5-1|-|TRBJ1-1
TGCGCCAGCAGCTTGGTCGGGGCCTCTGAAGCTTTCTTT
CASSLVGASEAFF
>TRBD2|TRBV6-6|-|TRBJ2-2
TGTGCCAGCAGCGGAAGCGGGAGCGGGACCGGGGAGCTGTTTTTT
CASSGSGSGTGELFF
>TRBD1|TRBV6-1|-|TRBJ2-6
TGTGCCGTTGACAGGGGGCAGTATGGGGCCAACGTCCTGACTTTC
CAVDRGQYGANVLTF
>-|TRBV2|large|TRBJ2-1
TGTGCCAGCAGCGCCATAGCATACAATGAGCAGTTCTTC
CASSAIAYNEQFF
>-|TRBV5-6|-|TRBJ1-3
TGTGCCAGCAGCTTGGGCCAACTTTCTGGAAACACCATATATTTT
CASSLGQLSGNTIYF
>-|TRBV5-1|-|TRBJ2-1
TGCGCCAGCCAATCCTTCGGCGGTGTGACCTACAATGAGCAGTTCTTC
CASQSFGGVTYNEQFF
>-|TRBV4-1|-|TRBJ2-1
TGCGCCAGCAGCCAAGCTTACACGGATGAGCAGTTCTTC
CASSQAYTDEQFF
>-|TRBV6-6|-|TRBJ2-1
TGTGCCAGCAGTCAGGACATCACAAATGAGCAGTTCTTC
CASSQDITNEQFF
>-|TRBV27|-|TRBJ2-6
TGTGCCAGCGGTAGGCTCTCTGGGGCCAACGTCCTGACTTTC
CASGRLSGANVLTF
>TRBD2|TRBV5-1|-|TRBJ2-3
TGCGCCAGCAGAGCCGCGCTAGCGGGATTCACAGATACGCAGTATTTT
CASRAALAGFTDTQYF
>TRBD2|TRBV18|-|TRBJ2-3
TGTGCCAGCTCACAAATATGGACTAGCGGAAGCTTGGAGGATACGCAGTATTTT
CASSQIWTSGSLEDTQYF
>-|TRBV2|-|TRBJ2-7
TGTGCCAGCTGCTTAGACCGGGACATCTCCTACGAGCAGTACTTC
CASCLDRDISYEQYF
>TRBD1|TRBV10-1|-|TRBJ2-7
TGCGCCAGCAGTCGGGACAGGGTGGTAGGCGAGCAGTACTTC
CASSRDRVVGEQYF
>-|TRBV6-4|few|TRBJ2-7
TGTGCCAGCAGTGACTTTGAGGGGCAGGGGCTCGAGCAGTACTTC
CASSDFEGQGLEQYF
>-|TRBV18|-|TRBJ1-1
TGTGCCAGCTCCCCCGGGACTGAAAGAAACACTGAAGCTTTCTTT
CASSPGTERNTEAFF
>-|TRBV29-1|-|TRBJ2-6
TGCAGCGTTGAGACGCTCCGGAGCTCTGGGGCCAACGTCCTGACTTTC
CSVETLRSSGANVLTF
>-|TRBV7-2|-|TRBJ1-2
TGTGCCAGCAGCTTAGCCCCCTTGTACGGCTACACCTTC
CASSLAPLYGYTF
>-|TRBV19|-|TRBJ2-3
TGTGCCAGTAGTGCAGAAGTGCGTGTCGGCACAGATACGCAGTATTTT
CASSAEVRVGTDTQYF
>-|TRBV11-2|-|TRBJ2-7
TGTGCCAGTTCCTCCGGGACCCAAGGCGAGCAGTACTTC
CASSSGTQGEQYF
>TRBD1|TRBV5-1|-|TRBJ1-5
TGCGCCAGCAGCCCCGGGACAGGGGGCGTTCAGCCCCAGCATTTT
CASSPGTGGVQPQHF
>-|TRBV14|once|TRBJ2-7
TGTGCCAGCAGCCAAAGTTGGTATCAGGGACCCGGGTACGAGCAGTACTTC
CASSQSWYQGPGYEQYF
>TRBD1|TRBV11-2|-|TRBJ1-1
TGTGCCAGCAGCTTAGTGGACAGGGTAAGGAAGACTGAAGCTTTCTTT
CASSLVDRVRKTEAFF
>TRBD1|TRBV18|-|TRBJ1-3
TGTGCCAGCTCCCCGAGTGCGACAGGGACACCCGGAAACACCATATATTTT
CASSPSATGTPGNTIYF
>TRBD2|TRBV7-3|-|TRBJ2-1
TGTGCCAGCAGCCCCCGGGCGATCGGCGGGGGATACAATGAGCAGTTCTTC
CASSPRAIGGGYNEQFF
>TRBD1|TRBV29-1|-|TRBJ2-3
TGCAGCGTTGAAGGGGTACCGGGACAGGGGACAGATACGCAGTATTTT
CSVEGVPGQGTDTQYF
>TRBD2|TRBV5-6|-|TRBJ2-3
TGTGCCAGCAGTAGCGGGCCCCGCTCATGGGATACGCAGTATTTT
CASSSGPRSWDTQYF
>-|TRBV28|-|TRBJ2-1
TGTGCCAGCAGTTCAAGGCAGGGATACAATGAGCAGTTCTTC
CASSSRQGYNEQFF
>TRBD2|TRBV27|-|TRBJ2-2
TGTGCCAGCAGACAGACTAGCGGGAGGGCCGGGGAGCTGTTTTTT
CASRQTSGRAGELFF
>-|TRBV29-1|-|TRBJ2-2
TGCAGCGTTGCCCCGACCGCGGGGCAAGTGAGGACCGGGGAGCTGTTTTTT
CSVAPTAGQVRTGELFF